This T cell receptor (beta chain) was identified during a study of blood T cell repertoires in COVID-19. The overall study: The cDNA or gDNA used as material had been derived from T cells, B-cell-depleted T cells, or PBMCs.

The CDR3 contains 14 residues. The study recruited exposed participants who had met a COVID-19 case within 2 weeks before entry. TCRdb keeps only in-frame clones here, not all; method: immunoSEQ multiplex PCR. The sample contains some 200,000 clones, around four fifths of which appear only once. This clone was seen only a few times. The chain carries TRBV21-1 and TRBJ1-5. TRBV21-1 is flagged as a pseudogene. This receptor was taken from a woman aged 45-59 years who had been exposed to COVID-19. Material: PBMCs or T cells enriched from blood (not recorded which). The CDR3 sequence is CASSKRGTCQPQHF. As DNA, the CDR3 is TGTGCCAGCAGCAAGCGGGGAACTTGTCAGCCCCAGCATTTT.